The 27 T cell receptor beta chains in this list originate from one sample, sequenced in a study of blood T cell repertoires in COVID-19. Profiling relied on immunoSEQ multiplex PCR, and the TCRdb table lists in-frame clones only, not all of them. This table has 90,000 to 140,000 clones, approximately 72% appearing once. The material sequenced was peripheral blood. The receptors shown here come from a woman between 65 and 79 years old with acute or convalescent COVID-19.

The rearrangement links TRBV7-2 to TRBJ1-4; tentative D call: TRBD1 (5 bases). The V gene's germline CDR1 is SGHTA and CDR2 FQGNSA. The CDR3 totals 14 residues. Trimming took off 5 bases at V and 2 bases at J, with 9 bases between the two ends. The CDR3 region is CASSLRQTNEKLFF. CDR3 nucleotides: TGTGCCAGCAGCCTCAGACAGACTAATGAAAAACTGTTTTTT. The entire variable domain, with the rest obtained from reference TRBV7-2 and TRBJ1-4, is as follows: GAGVSQSPSNKVTEKGKDVELRCDPISGHTALYWYRQSLGQGLEFLIYFQGNSAPDKSGLPSDRFSAERTGGSVSTLTIQRTQQEDSAVYLCASSLRQTNEKLFFGSGTQLSVL.

This clone came up once. The CDR3 DNA reads as TGCGCCAGCAGCTTGGCCGACAGGGCCCCGGTTGAAAAACTGTTTTTT. Translation: CASSLADRAPVEKLFF. The chain has TRBV5-1 and TRBJ1-4, with 7 bases lining up with TRBD1. Germline CDR1 is SGHRS and CDR2 is YFSETQ. Unmatched junction bases numbered 9, after V lost 0 bases and J lost 7 bases. The CDR3 is made up of 16 amino acids.

The chain recombines TRBV5-1 with TRBJ1-4; no reliable D call. The germline gives CDR1 SGHRS, CDR2 YFSETQ. V was cut by 1 base and J by 5 bases, with 18 bases left in between. CDR3 length equals 17 residues. The CDR3 bases are TGCGCCAGCAGCTTGTTCGGGGTCAGTAGGGTGAATGAAAAACTGTTTTTT. It translates to CASSLFGVSRVNEKLFF.

The rearrangement uses TRBV6-6 and TRBJ2-3; 8 bases are a match to TRBD1. The CDR3 consists of 16 residues. Trimming cost V 2 bases and J 4 bases; bases outside gene matches: 8. Germline lookup yields CDR1 MNHNY and CDR2 SVGAGI (reference sequence). The CDR3 protein is CASSYPTGDGADTQYF. The CDR3 nucleotides are TGTGCCAGCAGTTACCCGACAGGGGATGGCGCAGATACGCAGTATTTT.

This chain connects TRBV3-1 (or the pseudogene TRBV3-2) to TRBJ2-4; TRBD2 is a possible D gene (6 bases). The CDR3 has 13 amino acids. V was clipped by 4 bases and J by 9 bases, with 13 bases between them. Per germline, CDR1 LGHDT and CDR2 YNNKEL (reference sequence). CDR3: CASSPGARGIQYF. For the CDR3, the DNA is TGTGCCAGCAGCCCGGGTGCGCGGGGCATTCAGTACTTC.

The chain couples TRBV3-1 (or the pseudogene TRBV3-2) to TRBJ2-5, with 11 bases lining up with TRBD2. Unmatched junction bases numbered 3, after V lost 6 bases and J lost 3 bases. The CDR3 loop spans 14 amino acids. In germline, CDR1 is LGHDT, CDR2 YNNKEL (reference sequence). As DNA, the CDR3 is TGTGCCAGCAGGGTACTAGCGGGGGAAGAGACCCAGTACTTC. It codes for CASRVLAGEETQYF.

The chain carries TRBV12-3 or TRBV12-4 and TRBJ2-3; D is perhaps TRBD2 (6 bases). V lost 6 bases, J lost 4 bases, and 8 bases lay in between. The CDR3 is 12 amino acids. The CDR3 sequence: CASSRLADTQYF. CDR3 nucleotides: TGTGCCAGCAGCAGACTAGCAGATACGCAGTATTTT.

This clone occurred a few times. The chain employs TRBV10-3 and TRBJ1-6; 8 bases are a match to TRBD1. Looked up from germline, CDR1 is ENHRY and CDR2 is SYGVKD. CDR3 length: 15 residues. V lost 4 bases and J lost 6; bases outside the gene matches: 5. The DNA for the CDR3 is TGTGCCATCAGTGCTAGGACAGGGACTAATTCACCCCTCCACTTT. Translation gives CAISARTGTNSPLHF.

This sequence joins TRBV4-3 and TRBJ2-5; 7 bases agree with TRBD2. V gave up 0 bases and J gave up 1 base; unmatched junction bases: 5. This CDR3 comprises 16 residues. Looked up from germline, CDR1 is LGHNA and CDR2 is YSLEER. Here the CDR3 DNA reads TGCGCCAGCAGCCAAGAGCCGGGCGGGAGCCAAGAGACCCAGTACTTC. Encoded protein: CASSQEPGGSQETQYF.

The chain has TRBV19 and TRBJ2-2, with 7 bases matching TRBD2. V was clipped by 6 bases and J by 1 base; unmatched bases: 2. The CDR3 is 14 amino acids. Germline CDR1 is LNHDA and CDR2 is SQIVND (reference sequence). This CDR3 is CASSASGNTGELFF. CDR3 DNA: TGTGCCAGTAGCGCTAGCGGGAACACCGGGGAGCTGTTTTTT.

The V gene is TRBV10-1, the J gene TRBJ2-1, with 8 bases aligning to TRBD1. J was trimmed by 3 bases and V by 8 bases; bases with no gene match: 9. Germline V gene lookup returns CDR1 WNHNN and CDR2 SYGVQD (reference sequence). The CDR3 is 15 residues long. The CDR3 protein is CASSPTGAIYNEQFF. DNA of the CDR3: TGCGCCAGCTCCCCGACAGGGGCCATCTACAATGAGCAGTTCTTC.

For the CDR3, the DNA is TGTGCCAGCAGCTTAGTGACAAGTGGCACCGGGGAGCTGTTTTTT. It specifies CASSLVTSGTGELFF. The rearrangement uses TRBV7-2 and TRBJ2-2; unclear D gene. This CDR3 has 15 residues. V lost 1 base, J lost 4 bases, and 10 bases lay in between. The V gene's germline CDR1 is SGHTA and CDR2 FQGNSA.

The V and J genes are TRBV7-8 and TRBJ1-6, with 9 bases lining up with TRBD1. Germline V gives CDR1 SGHVS, CDR2 FQNEAQ. Trimming at V came to 4 bases and at J to 5 bases, leaving 0 bases not matched to a gene. The CDR3 runs to 14 residues. The CDR3 DNA follows: TGTGCCAGCAGCTGGACAGGGGATAATTCACCCCTCCACTTT. Translated: CASSWTGDNSPLHF. The variable domain in full, with the rest retrieved from reference TRBV7-8 and TRBJ1-6, is GAGVSQSPRYKVAKRGQDVALRCDPISGHVSLFWYQQALGQGPEFLTYFQNEAQLDKSGLPSDRFFAERPEGSVSTLKIQRTQQEDSAVYLCASSWTGDNSPLHFGNGTRLTVT.

This clone was seen a handful of times. This chain uses TRBV12-3 or TRBV12-4 with TRBJ2-1; D gene unclear. The CDR3 has 12 residues. Between the trimmed V and J ends, which lost 2 bases and 8 bases, there was a span of 7 bases. The CDR3 DNA is TGTGCCAGCAGTTTAAGGAGTTATGAGCAGTTCTTC. This encodes CASSLRSYEQFF.

The chain joins TRBV9 to TRBJ1-1, with a tentative D call TRBD1 (5 bases). V was pared by 3 bases and J by 4 bases, with 10 bases between. CDR3 size: 13 residues. Germline V gene data show CDR1 as SGDLS and CDR2 as YYNGEE. CDR3 in DNA: TGTGCCAGCAGCGGACCCCAGGGCACTGAAGCTTTCTTT. It specifies CASSGPQGTEAFF.

Comment on this clone: The junction and the germline gene differ at one end; a read error may be behind it. The chain joins TRBV5-4 to TRBJ2-5; D is possibly TRBD1 (6 bases). The CDR3 loop spans 14 amino acids. Germline V gene data show CDR1 as SGHNT and CDR2 as YYREEE (reference sequence). The chain's CDR3 is CASTLKGTKETQYF. In DNA form, the CDR3 reads TGTGCCAGCACCTTGAAAGGGACAAAAGAGACCCAGTACTTC.

This chain joins TRBV4-2 and TRBJ2-6, with D tentatively TRBD1 (6 bases). CDR1 LGHNA and CDR2 YNFKEQ come from the germline V gene. The CDR3 runs 20 residues. Trimming took 1 base from V and 0 from J, leaving 19 bases between them. CDR3 DNA: TGTGCCAGCAGCCAAGTTTATGGACAGAGCCAACTCTCTGGGGCCAACGTCCTGACTTTC. This translates into CASSQVYGQSQLSGANVLTF.

The genes are TRBV6-6 and TRBJ2-7; D gene uncertain. CDR3 length: 12 residues. V lost 8 bases to trimming and J lost 7 bases, with 15 bases between them. Germline values: CDR1 MNHNY, CDR2 SVGAGI (reference sequence). In nucleotides, the CDR3 is TGTGCCAGCGCCAGGCTCGAAAGGGAGCAGTACTTC. Translated: CASARLEREQYF.

The chain uses TRBV20-1 and TRBJ2-7; 7 nucleotides line up with TRBD1. The V gene's germline CDR1 is DFQATT and CDR2 SNEGSKA (reference sequence). The length of the CDR3 is 11 residues. Unmatched junction bases numbered 6, after V lost 5 bases and J lost 8 bases. In DNA form, the CDR3 reads TGCAGTGCTGACAGGGATTCTAAGCAGTACTTC. Residues: CSADRDSKQYF.

This clone has at least ten counts. The chain joins TRBV2 to TRBJ1-2, with D tentatively TRBD1 (6 bases). CDR1 and CDR2 (germline): SNHLY, FYNNEI. Trimming shortened V by 2 bases and J by 8 bases, and 15 bases separated the two germline ends. CDR3 size: 14 residues. CDR3 loop: CASSETRGIGGYTF. CDR3 DNA: TGTGCCAGCAGTGAAACGAGGGGGATTGGCGGCTACACCTTC.

The V gene is TRBV5-1, the J gene TRBJ2-3, with TRBD1 identical over 8 bases. This CDR3 contains 14 residues. V lost 6 bases to trimming and J lost 6 bases; unmatched junction nucleotides: 9. Germline V gives CDR1 SGHRS, CDR2 YFSETQ. The CDR3 is CASKGQGEWDTQYF. In DNA form, the CDR3 reads TGCGCCAGCAAAGGACAGGGAGAATGGGATACGCAGTATTTT.

V and J are TRBV20-1 and TRBJ2-1, with TRBD2 as a possible D gene (7 bases). In germline, CDR1 is DFQATT, CDR2 SNEGSKA (reference sequence). CDR3 size: 16 residues. V lost 3 bases, J lost 7 bases, and 22 bases lay in between. The DNA for the CDR3 is TGCAGTGCTAGTTCTCGGAGAGGGGGGGCTGCGAATGAGCAGTTCTTC. It is translated as CSASSRRGGAANEQFF.

The chain couples TRBV19 to TRBJ1-1; D perhaps matches TRBD1 (5 bases). The CDR3 is 14 amino acids. The V and J ends lost 6 bases and 5 bases respectively, with 16 bases between them. Looked up from germline, CDR1 is LNHDA and CDR2 is SQIVND (reference sequence). CDR3 coding DNA: TGTGCCAGTAGGATCTCGACAGTAGGTACTGAAGCTTTCTTT. It translates to CASRISTVGTEAFF.

This clone turned up a few times. V gene TRBV7-8 combines with J gene TRBJ1-2; D is ambiguous. CDR3 length: 14 amino acids. In germline, CDR1 is SGHVS, CDR2 FQNEAQ. Between the trimmed V and J ends, which lost 5 bases and 13 bases, there was a span of 23 bases. The CDR3 reads CASSAGGGPNGRTF. CDR3 nucleotides: TGTGCCAGCAGCGCCGGAGGAGGGCCAAATGGCCGCACCTTC.

V gene TRBV12-3 or TRBV12-4 combines with J gene TRBJ2-3; perhaps TRBD2 as D (6 bases). V gave up 5 bases and J gave up 9 bases, with 15 bases separating them. This CDR3 contains 13 residues. The CDR3 nucleotides are TGTGCCAGCAGTGGGACTGCCCGAGGCACGCAGTATTTT. It specifies CASSGTARGTQYF.

V gene TRBV5-1 combines with J gene TRBJ2-7, with 9 bases aligning to TRBD1. V shed 4 bases and J 3 bases; nucleotides not matched to a gene: 8. CDR3 length: 15 residues. The germline gives CDR1 SGHRS, CDR2 YFSETQ. The CDR3 DNA reads as TGCGCCAGCAGCCCGGGGACAGGGTCTCTCTACGAGCAGTACTTC. Translated: CASSPGTGSLYEQYF.

The chain joins TRBV7-9 to TRBJ1-2; 8 bases are shared with TRBD1. V gave up 5 bases and J gave up 3 bases; unmatched junction bases: 8. The CDR3 is 15 residues long. CDR1 and CDR2 from the germline V gene are SEHNR and FQNEAQ (reference sequence). This chain's CDR3 is CASSKMQGADYGYTF. CDR3 bases: TGTGCCAGCAGCAAAATGCAGGGGGCCGACTATGGCTACACCTTC.